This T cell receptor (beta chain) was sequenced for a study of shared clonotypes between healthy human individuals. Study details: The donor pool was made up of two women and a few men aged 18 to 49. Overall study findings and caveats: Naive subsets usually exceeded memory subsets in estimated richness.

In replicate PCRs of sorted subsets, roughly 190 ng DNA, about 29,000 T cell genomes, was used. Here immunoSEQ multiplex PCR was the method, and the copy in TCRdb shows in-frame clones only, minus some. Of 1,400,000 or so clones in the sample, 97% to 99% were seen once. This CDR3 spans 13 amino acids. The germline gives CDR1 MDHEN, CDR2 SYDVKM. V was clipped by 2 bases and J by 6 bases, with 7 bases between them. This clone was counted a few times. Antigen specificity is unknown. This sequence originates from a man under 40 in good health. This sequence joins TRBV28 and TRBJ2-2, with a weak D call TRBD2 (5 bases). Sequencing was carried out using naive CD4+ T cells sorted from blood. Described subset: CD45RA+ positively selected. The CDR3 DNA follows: TGTGCCAGCAGTTTAAACGGGGCCGGGGAGCTGTTTTTT. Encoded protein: CASSLNGAGELFF.